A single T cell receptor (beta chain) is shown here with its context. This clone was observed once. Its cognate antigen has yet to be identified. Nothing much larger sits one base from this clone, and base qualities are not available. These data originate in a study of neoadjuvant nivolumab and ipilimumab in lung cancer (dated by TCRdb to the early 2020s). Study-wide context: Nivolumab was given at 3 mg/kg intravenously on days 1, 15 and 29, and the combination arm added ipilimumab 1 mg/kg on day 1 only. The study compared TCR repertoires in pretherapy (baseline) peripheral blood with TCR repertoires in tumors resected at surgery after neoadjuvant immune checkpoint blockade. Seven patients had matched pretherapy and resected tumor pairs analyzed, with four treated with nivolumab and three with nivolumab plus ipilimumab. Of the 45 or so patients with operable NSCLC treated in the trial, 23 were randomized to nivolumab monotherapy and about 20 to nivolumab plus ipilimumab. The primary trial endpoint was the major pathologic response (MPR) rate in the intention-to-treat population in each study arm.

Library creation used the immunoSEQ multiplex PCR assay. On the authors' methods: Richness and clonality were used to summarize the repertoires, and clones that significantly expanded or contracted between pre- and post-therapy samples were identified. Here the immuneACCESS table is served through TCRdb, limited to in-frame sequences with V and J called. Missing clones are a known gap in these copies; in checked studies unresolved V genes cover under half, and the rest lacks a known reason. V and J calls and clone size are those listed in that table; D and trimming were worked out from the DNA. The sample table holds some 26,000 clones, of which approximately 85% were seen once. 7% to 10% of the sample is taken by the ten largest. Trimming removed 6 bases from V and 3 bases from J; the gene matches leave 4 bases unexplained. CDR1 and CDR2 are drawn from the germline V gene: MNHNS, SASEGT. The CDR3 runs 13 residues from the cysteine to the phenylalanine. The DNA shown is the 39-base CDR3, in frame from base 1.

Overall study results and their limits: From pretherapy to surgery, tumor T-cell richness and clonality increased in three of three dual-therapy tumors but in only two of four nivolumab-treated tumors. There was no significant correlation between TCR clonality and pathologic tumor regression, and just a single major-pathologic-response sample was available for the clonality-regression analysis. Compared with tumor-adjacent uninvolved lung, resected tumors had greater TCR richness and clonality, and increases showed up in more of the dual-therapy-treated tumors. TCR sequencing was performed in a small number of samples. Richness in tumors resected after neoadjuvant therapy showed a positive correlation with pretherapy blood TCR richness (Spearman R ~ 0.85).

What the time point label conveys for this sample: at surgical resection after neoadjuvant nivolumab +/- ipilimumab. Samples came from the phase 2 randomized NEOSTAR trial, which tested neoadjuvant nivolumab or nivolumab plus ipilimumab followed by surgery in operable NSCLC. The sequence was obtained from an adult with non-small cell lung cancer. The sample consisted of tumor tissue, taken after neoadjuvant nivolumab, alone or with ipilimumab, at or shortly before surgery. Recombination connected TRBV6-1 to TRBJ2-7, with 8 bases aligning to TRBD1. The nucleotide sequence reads TGTGCCAGCAGGGGACAGGTGGACTACGAGCAGTACTTC. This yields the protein CASRGQVDYEQYF.